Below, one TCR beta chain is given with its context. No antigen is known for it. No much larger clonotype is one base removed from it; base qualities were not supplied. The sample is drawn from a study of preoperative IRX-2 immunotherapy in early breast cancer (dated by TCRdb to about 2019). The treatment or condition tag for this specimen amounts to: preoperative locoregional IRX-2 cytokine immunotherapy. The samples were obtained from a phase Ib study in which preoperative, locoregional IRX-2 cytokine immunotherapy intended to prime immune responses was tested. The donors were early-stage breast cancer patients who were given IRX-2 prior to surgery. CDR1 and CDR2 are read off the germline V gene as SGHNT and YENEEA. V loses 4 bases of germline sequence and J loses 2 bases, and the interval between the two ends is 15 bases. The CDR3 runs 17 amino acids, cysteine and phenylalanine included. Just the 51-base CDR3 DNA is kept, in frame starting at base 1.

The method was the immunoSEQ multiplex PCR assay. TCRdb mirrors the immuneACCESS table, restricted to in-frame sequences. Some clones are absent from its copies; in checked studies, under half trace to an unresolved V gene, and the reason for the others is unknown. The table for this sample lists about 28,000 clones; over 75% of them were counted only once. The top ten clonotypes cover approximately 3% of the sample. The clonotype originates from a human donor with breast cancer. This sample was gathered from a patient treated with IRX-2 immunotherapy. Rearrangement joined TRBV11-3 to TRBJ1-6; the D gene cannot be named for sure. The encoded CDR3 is CASSSGLDLTYNSPLHF. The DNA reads TGTGCCAGCAGCTCTGGTCTTGACCTAACCTATAATTCACCCCTCCACTTT.